This is a list of T cell receptor beta chains from one sample in a study of blood T cell repertoires in COVID-19. TCRdb's table, derived via immunoSEQ multiplex PCR, lists solely in-frame clones and lacks some. This sample has about 180,000 clones; over 80% occur once, and the top ten carry roughly 8.1%. Sequenced: peripheral blood. These receptors originate from a woman aged 70 to 79 with acute or convalescent COVID-19. Both conserved end residues are part of each CDR3. Fields, in order: V gene, J gene, D gene, clone size, CDR3 DNA, CDR3 protein. D genes are given only for firm matches. For some rows the clone size is stated as once, few or many, or as a class when expanded; others skip it.

TRBV28	TRBJ2-7	.	once	TGTGCCAGCAGTCCAATGGTGGGCGAGAAGAGACAGGACGAGCAGTACTTC	CASSPMVGEKRQDEQYF
TRBV19	TRBJ1-1	.	.	TGTGCCAGTAGTATTTCGCCCACCGCGGGAGCTTTCTTT	CASSISPTAGAFF
TRBV16	TRBJ2-2	.	.	TGTGCCAGCAGCCAATCCTTGGGGGCGCGCGACACCGGGGAGCTGTTTTTT	CASSQSLGARDTGELFF
TRBV6-1	TRBJ2-2	TRBD1	.	TGTGCCAGCAGTGAACAGGGGGCGACCGGGGAGCTGTTTTTT	CASSEQGATGELFF
TRBV7-2	TRBJ2-7	TRBD1	.	TGTGCCAGCAGCTACAGGGGAAACTACGAGCAGTACTTC	CASSYRGNYEQYF
TRBV5-4	TRBJ1-2	.	.	TGTGCCAGCAGCAAAAAACAGGCCCCTCACTATGGCTACACCTTC	CASSKKQAPHYGYTF
TRBV9	TRBJ2-7	TRBD1	.	TGTGCCAGCAGCCCCCGGGACAGCTCCTACGAGCAGTACTTC	CASSPRDSSYEQYF
TRBV5-1	TRBJ2-2	TRBD1	.	TGCGCCAGCAGCTGGGACAGCGCGAACACCGGGGAGCTGTTTTTT	CASSWDSANTGELFF
TRBV11-1	TRBJ1-1	.	.	TGTGCCAGCAGCTTAGGGCTAGGAATGAACACTGAAGCTTTCTTT	CASSLGLGMNTEAFF
TRBV28	TRBJ1-5	.	few	TGTGCCAGCAGTTTAAGATTCGGACAGCACAATCAGCCCCAGCATTTT	CASSLRFGQHNQPQHF
TRBV2	TRBJ1-1	TRBD1	.	TGTAGGGGACAGGGACAGGGGACTGAAGCTTTCTTT	CRGQGQGTEAFF
TRBV9	TRBJ1-4	TRBD1	.	TGTGCCAGCAGCCCACGACAGGGAACTAATGAAAAACTGTTTTTT	CASSPRQGTNEKLFF
TRBV11-2	TRBJ2-2	TRBD2	.	TGTGCCAGCAGCTTTAGGACTAGCGGAGCGAACACCGGGGAGCTGTTTTTT	CASSFRTSGANTGELFF